The 13 T cell receptor beta chains in this list originate from one sample, sequenced in a study of radiation and T cells in renal cell carcinoma. Sample time point: blood 4 weeks post-SBRT, at nephrectomy. Regarding treatment: 15 Gy SBRT to primary tumor, nephrectomy 4 weeks later. The data were produced by immunoSEQ multiplex PCR, yet TCRdb's version contains in-frame clones alone and is incomplete. The sample holds 120,000 to 150,000 clones, 70% to 90% seen once. The source was blood, collected from a patient whose treatment included radiotherapy and nephrectomy. These receptors came from a woman aged 45-65 years with renal cell carcinoma.

This clone was observed a single time. The V and J genes are TRBV11-2 and TRBJ2-5; possible D gene TRBD2, 6 bases. CDR3 length equals 14 residues. Germline-derived CDR1 and CDR2 are SGHAT and FQNNGV. The ends were cut back, 5 bases at V and 1 base at J, with 11 bases in the middle. DNA of the CDR3: TGTGCCAGCAGCCGGGCGGGACTCCAAGAGACCCAGTACTTC. Amino acid sequence: CASSRAGLQETQYF.

This clone was seen only a few times. The genes are TRBV7-6 and TRBJ2-1; D call uncertain. This CDR3 contains 13 residues. Per germline, CDR1 SGHVS and CDR2 FNYEAQ. V was trimmed by 2 bases and J by 9 bases, leaving 11 bases between them. The CDR3 region is CASSLQTVGEQFF. CDR3 sequence (DNA): TGTGCCAGCAGCTTACAAACAGTCGGTGAGCAGTTCTTC.

The J gene is TRBJ1-5, the V gene TRBV2; D gene uncertain. The V end lost 6 bases, the J end lost 1 base, and 4 bases lay between the germline ends. The CDR3 is made up of 12 amino acids. Germline lookup yields CDR1 SNHLY and CDR2 FYNNEI. The CDR3 spells CASRESNQPQHF. CDR3 nucleotides: TGTGCCAGCAGGGAAAGCAATCAGCCCCAGCATTTT.

V usage is TRBV25-1 and J usage is TRBJ1-6; D may be TRBD1 (6 bases). The CDR3 loop spans 14 amino acids. The germline CDR1 and CDR2 sequences are MGHDK and SYGVNS. V lost 8 bases to trimming and J lost 5 bases, with 13 bases between them. The CDR3 DNA reads as TGTGCCAGCCGGGACACAAGGAATAATTCACCCCTCCACTTT. Protein product: CASRDTRNNSPLHF.

This rearrangement joins TRBV19 to TRBJ2-2, with D maybe TRBD2 (6 bases). The CDR3 spans 14 residues. Germline loops: CDR1 LNHDA, CDR2 SQIVND (reference sequence). V lost 5 bases, J lost 1 base, and 8 bases lay in between. This CDR3 is CASSFGGNTGELFF. The CDR3 nucleotides read TGTGCCAGTAGTTTCGGGGGGAACACCGGGGAGCTGTTTTTT.

V and J are TRBV18 and TRBJ2-7; 8 bases align to TRBD1. The CDR3 runs 15 residues. Trimming removed 3 bases from V and 3 bases from J; junction bases left unmatched: 7. Germline CDR1 is KGHSH and CDR2 is LQKENI. The CDR3 region is CASSPPQGVDYEQYF. DNA for the CDR3: TGTGCCAGCTCACCTCCACAGGGGGTAGACTACGAGCAGTACTTC.

This clone occurred many times. J is TRBJ1-2 and V is TRBV5-8; D is ambiguous. CDR1 and CDR2 from the germline V gene are SGHTS and YDEGEE. CDR3 size: 15 residues. V lost 4 bases, J lost 7 bases, and 20 bases lay in between. CDR3 residues: CASSPVPWFLGGYTF. The CDR3 region has the DNA TGTGCCAGCAGCCCGGTTCCCTGGTTCTTAGGTGGCTACACCTTC.

The chain has TRBV6-1 and TRBJ2-7; 8 bases agree with TRBD2. The germline V gene encodes CDR1 MNHNS and CDR2 SASEGT. Losses at the gene ends were 1 base for V and 6 bases for J; bases not matched to a gene: 11. This CDR3 contains 16 residues. CDR3 amino acids: CASSEESAGDSREQYF. CDR3 nucleotide sequence: TGTGCCAGCAGTGAAGAATCAGCGGGAGACTCGCGCGAGCAGTACTTC.

The chain carries TRBV4-3 and TRBJ1-2; TRBD1 matches at 7 bases. Germline lookup yields CDR1 LGHNA and CDR2 YSLEER. J gave up 7 bases and V 3 bases, and 11 bases lay outside the gene matches. This CDR3 has 15 residues. CDR3 region: CASSHPDRPGGGYTF. DNA for the CDR3: TGCGCCAGCAGCCATCCGGACAGGCCCGGGGGTGGCTACACCTTC.

This clone was picked up one time. The rearrangement uses TRBV28 and TRBJ1-5, with a tentative D call TRBD1 (5 bases). V was cut by 10 bases and J by 1 base, with 14 bases left in between. CDR1 is MDHEN, CDR2 SYDVKM, per germline. The CDR3 extends over 14 amino acids. CDR3 nucleotides: TGTGCCACCACGGGACTTGTGAGCAATCAGCCCCAGCATTTT. This sequence encodes CATTGLVSNQPQHF. The full variable domain, with the rest looked up from reference TRBV28 and TRBJ1-5, is DVKVTQSSRYLVKRTGEKVFLECVQDMDHENMFWYRQDPGLGLRLIYFSYDVKMKEKGDIPEGYSVSREKKERFSLILESASTNQTSMYLCATTGLVSNQPQHFGDGTRLSIL.

By share, this clone counts as medium-sized. The chain is built from TRBV27 and TRBJ1-2; D remains ambiguous. The germline CDR1 and CDR2 sequences are MNHEY and SMNVEV (reference sequence). V was trimmed by 5 bases and J by 4 bases, leaving 11 bases between them. The CDR3 is made up of 13 amino acids. The CDR3 nucleotides are TGTGCCAGCAGTCCAGCAAGGTCCTATGGCTACACCTTC. Its translation is CASSPARSYGYTF.

The rearrangement links TRBV5-1 to TRBJ2-7, with 14 bases matching TRBD2. The CDR3 spans 14 residues. CDR1 and CDR2 (germline): SGHRS, YFSETQ. V lost 4 bases, J lost 4 bases, and 1 base stayed unmatched. CDR3 loop: CASSGTSGGYEQYF. DNA for the CDR3: TGCGCCAGCAGCGGGACTAGCGGGGGATACGAGCAGTACTTC.

This chain's CDR3 is CASSVDSTGTGNTIYF. CDR3 DNA sequence: TGTGCCAGCAGCGTAGATAGTACAGGAACAGGAAACACCATATATTTT. V is TRBV9 and J is TRBJ1-3; perhaps TRBD1 as D (5 bases). Germline V gene lookup returns CDR1 SGDLS and CDR2 YYNGEE. V was trimmed by 0 bases and J by 4 bases, leaving 14 bases between them. The CDR3 runs to 16 residues. Full variable domain (outside the CDR3, taken from reference TRBV9 and TRBJ1-3): DSGVTQTPKHLITATGQRVTLRCSPRSGDLSVYWYQQSLDQGLQFLIQYYNGEERAKGNILERFSAQQFPDLHSELNLSSLELGDSALYFCASSVDSTGTGNTIYFGEGSWLTVV.